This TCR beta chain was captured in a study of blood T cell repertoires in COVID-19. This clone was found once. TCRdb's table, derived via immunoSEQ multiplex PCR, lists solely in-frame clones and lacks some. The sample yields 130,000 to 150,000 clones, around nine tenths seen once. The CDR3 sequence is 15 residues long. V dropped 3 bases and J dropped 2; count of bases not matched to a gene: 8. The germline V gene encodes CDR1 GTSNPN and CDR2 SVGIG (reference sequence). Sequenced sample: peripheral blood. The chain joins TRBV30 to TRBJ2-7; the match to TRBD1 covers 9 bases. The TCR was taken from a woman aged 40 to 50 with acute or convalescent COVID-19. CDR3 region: CAWSRERDRAYEQYF. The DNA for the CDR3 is TGTGCCTGGAGCCGGGAGCGGGACAGGGCCTACGAGCAGTACTTC.